Listed below are T cell receptor beta chains from one sample, sequenced in a study of prognosis after radiotherapy for stage I lung cancer. TCRdb used MiXCR to reprocess the multiplex PCR reads, holding one entry per CDR3 protein. The sample holds some 27,000 distinct CDR3 sequences, about 41% seen once. The source was PBMCs, collected before or after stereotactic body radiation therapy (not recorded which). All receptors derive from a donor over 45 with non-small cell lung cancer. CDR3s include the opening cysteine and the closing phenylalanine or tryptophan. D genes are given only for firm matches. Some rows mark clone size as missing; the rest say once, few, many or name a class of expanded clone.

CDR3 DNA	CDR3 protein	V gene	D gene	J gene	clone size
TGTGCCAGCAGTGACAGGGGAAAAACAGATACGCAGTATTTT	CASSDRGKTDTQYF	TRBV6-2/TRBV6-3	TRBD1	TRBJ2-3	NA
TGTGCCAGCAGCGTAGGGGAAGCCAAAAACATTCAGTACTTC	CASSVGEAKNIQYF	TRBV9	NA	TRBJ2-4	few
TGTGCCAGTGGACATGGACGAGGGGCCCAATACTTC	CASGHGRGAQYF	TRBV2	NA	TRBJ2-7	NA
TGTGCCAGTCGTTTCACGGGGCAGGTCTATTACGAGCAGTACTTC	CASRFTGQVYYEQYF	TRBV7-2	NA	TRBJ2-7	many
TGTGCCAGCAGTGTAGAGGGGATGGCGGCCTATGGCTACACCTTC	CASSVEGMAAYGYTF	TRBV2	NA	TRBJ1-2	many
TGTGCCAGCAGCTCACGTTCAATTGGGGCCGGGGAGACCCAGTACTTC	CASSSRSIGAGETQYF	TRBV5-4	NA	TRBJ2-5	NA
TGTGCCAGCAGTTACACCGGGACAACGAACACCGGGGAGCTGTTTTTT	CASSYTGTTNTGELFF	TRBV6-2/TRBV6-3	NA	TRBJ2-2	many
TGTGCCAGCAGCTTATTTGGGGCTGAAGCTTTCTTT	CASSLFGAEAFF	TRBV7-9	NA	TRBJ1-1	many
TGTGCCAGCAGCTCCCCAGGGCTTCGACAGCCCCAGCATTTT	CASSSPGLRQPQHF	TRBV28	NA	TRBJ1-5	many
TGTGCCATCAGTGACCTAAAGCGGAACACAAACACCGGGGAGCTGTTTTTT	CAISDLKRNTNTGELFF	TRBV10-3	NA	TRBJ2-2	many
TGTGCCAGCAGTCTACCAACCTCGGGGGCCGCTAACTATGGCTACACCTTC	CASSLPTSGAANYGYTF	TRBV6-2/TRBV6-3	NA	TRBJ1-2	NA
TGTGCCAGCATGGTAGGGGGAGGGACAGGGGGCTACGAGCAGTACTTC	CASMVGGGTGGYEQYF	TRBV6-2/TRBV6-3	TRBD1	TRBJ2-7	NA
TGCAGTGCTAGAGATCGCGGCAGGGGGCGAGGGGAGCAGTACTTC	CSARDRGRGRGEQYF	TRBV20-1	TRBD1	TRBJ2-7	NA
TGCAGTGCTCCTAGCGGGGGGGCCGTTGAGCAGTTCTTC	CSAPSGGAVEQFF	TRBV20-1	TRBD2	TRBJ2-1	many
TGTGCCTGGAGTTGGGGAAATCAGCCCCAGCATTTT	CAWSWGNQPQHF	TRBV30	NA	TRBJ1-5	many
TGTGCCAGCAGCTATACCGGGACAGGGACCGGGGAGCTGTTTTTT	CASSYTGTGTGELFF	TRBV7-2	TRBD1	TRBJ2-2	many
TGTGCCAGCAGCTTACTCAGCGGGATGGCCGGGGAGCTGTTTTTT	CASSLLSGMAGELFF	TRBV7-2	TRBD2	TRBJ2-2	medium-sized
TGTGCCAGCAAGGCTAGCGGGAGGGCCGAAAACACCGGGGAGCTGTTTTTT	CASKASGRAENTGELFF	TRBV6-1	TRBD2	TRBJ2-2	many
TGCGCCAGCAGCGTCCGGACAGGGGGTCACACTGAAGCTTTCTTT	CASSVRTGGHTEAFF	TRBV4-1	TRBD1	TRBJ1-1	NA
TGTGCCAGCAGTTACAGGACCCGAGGGGCCGGGGAGCTGTTTTTT	CASSYRTRGAGELFF	TRBV6-9	NA	TRBJ2-2	many
TGTGCCAGCAGCTCACTGTTACACTCTGGAAACACCATATATTTT	CASSSLLHSGNTIYF	TRBV5-6	NA	TRBJ1-3	many
TGTGCCAGCAGCGGAGGGTACCGGGACAGAGAGACCCAGTACTTC	CASSGGYRDRETQYF	TRBV7-2	NA	TRBJ2-5	many
TGTGCCACCAGCAGAGAACGGGCAGATACGCAGTATTTT	CATSRERADTQYF	TRBV15	NA	TRBJ2-3	many
TGTGCCAGCAGCCCCGGGACAGGGGATTCACCCCTCCACTTT	CASSPGTGDSPLHF	TRBV6-4	TRBD1	TRBJ1-6	NA
TGTGCCAGCAGACGGGACAGTACCTACGAGCAGTACTTC	CASRRDSTYEQYF	TRBV7-9	TRBD1	TRBJ2-7	NA
TGCAGTGCTAGAGCCCTACAGGGCCTCGACACTGAAGCTTTCTTT	CSARALQGLDTEAFF	TRBV20-1	NA	TRBJ1-1	many
TGTGCCATCAGTGAGTTTGGACTGCCGAACACTGAAGCTTTCTTT	CAISEFGLPNTEAFF	TRBV10-3	NA	TRBJ1-1	many
TGTGCCAGCAGCGGAGGCGGGCAAGAGACCCAGTACTTC	CASSGGGQETQYF	TRBV5-4	NA	TRBJ2-5	once
TGTGCCAGCAGCTCCGGGGGCCCCGACCAAGAGACCCAGTACTTC	CASSSGGPDQETQYF	TRBV13	NA	TRBJ2-5	few
TGTGCCAGTAGTCTAATAGCGGGAACTGAGCAGTTCTTC	CASSLIAGTEQFF	TRBV19	TRBD2	TRBJ2-1	many
TGTGCCAGCAGACGAGCCAGCGGGGGGACAGATACGCAGTATTTT	CASRRASGGTDTQYF	TRBV6-1	TRBD2	TRBJ2-3	many
TGCAGTGCTGGGAGTATTATCCAGCCCCAGCATTTT	CSAGSIIQPQHF	TRBV20-1	NA	TRBJ1-5	many
TGCAGTGCTAGAGATAGAAGCGGGAGTCCCGAACAGTACTTC	CSARDRSGSPEQYF	TRBV20-1	TRBD2	TRBJ2-7	NA
TGCGCCAGCAGCCCGCGAGGGGATAGCGGACCTGCCTACAATGAGCAGTTCTTC	CASSPRGDSGPAYNEQFF	TRBV4-1	NA	TRBJ2-1	NA
TGTGCCAGCAGTGGACTAGCGAGGCTGGGAGATACGCAGTATTTT	CASSGLARLGDTQYF	TRBV6-2/TRBV6-3	TRBD2	TRBJ2-3	NA
TGTGCCAGCAGTTCATCAGAGGGTTCTAATTCACCCCTCCACTTT	CASSSSEGSNSPLHF	TRBV6-5	NA	TRBJ1-6	many
TGTGCCAGCATACCGGGACAGGGTCTTGACTACGAGCAGTACTTC	CASIPGQGLDYEQYF	TRBV6-1	TRBD1	TRBJ2-7	many